This TCR beta chain was recovered during a study of T cells in Graves' hyperthyroidism and ophthalmopathy. TCR beta CDR3 sequences were amplified from RNA transcripts. HTBI primers were the set used in a first-round RT-PCR of the TCR CDR3. TCRdb independently ran MiXCR on the multiplex PCR reads; one entry per CDR3 protein. The data hold around 340,000 distinct CDR3 sequences, with approximately 13% observed a single time. Germline CDR1 is LNHDA and CDR2 is SQIVND (reference sequence). Trimming stripped 3 bases from V and 2 bases from J, with 7 bases between. The CDR3 is made up of 13 amino acids. This clonotype was seen a handful of times.

The chain carries TRBV19 and TRBJ1-2, with D tentatively TRBD1 (6 bases). This receptor was identified in a woman in her 30s with Graves' hyperthyroidism. The sequenced material came from blood. CDR3 DNA: TGTGCCAGTAGTATCCAGGGGAACTATGGCTACACCTTC. Its protein is CASSIQGNYGYTF.